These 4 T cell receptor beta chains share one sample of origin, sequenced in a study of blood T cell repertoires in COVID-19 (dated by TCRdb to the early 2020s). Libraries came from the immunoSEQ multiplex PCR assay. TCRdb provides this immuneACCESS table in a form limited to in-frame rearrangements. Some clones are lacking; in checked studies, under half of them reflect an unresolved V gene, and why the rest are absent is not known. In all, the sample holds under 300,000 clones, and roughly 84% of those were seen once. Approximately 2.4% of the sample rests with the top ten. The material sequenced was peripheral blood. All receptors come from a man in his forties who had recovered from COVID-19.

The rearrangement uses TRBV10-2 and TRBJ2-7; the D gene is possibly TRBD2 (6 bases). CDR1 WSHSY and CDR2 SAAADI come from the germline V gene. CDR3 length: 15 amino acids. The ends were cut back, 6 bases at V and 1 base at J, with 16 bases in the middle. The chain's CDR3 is CASSLPGSGSYEQYF. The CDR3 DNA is TGCGCCAGCAGCCTACCCGGGAGCGGGTCCTACGAGCAGTACTTC.

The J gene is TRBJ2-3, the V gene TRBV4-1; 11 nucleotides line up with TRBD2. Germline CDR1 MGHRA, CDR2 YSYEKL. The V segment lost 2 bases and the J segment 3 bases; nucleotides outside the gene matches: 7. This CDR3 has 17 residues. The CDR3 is CASSQPLSGRETDTQYF. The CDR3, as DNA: TGCGCCAGCAGCCAACCTCTTAGCGGGAGGGAGACAGATACGCAGTATTTT.

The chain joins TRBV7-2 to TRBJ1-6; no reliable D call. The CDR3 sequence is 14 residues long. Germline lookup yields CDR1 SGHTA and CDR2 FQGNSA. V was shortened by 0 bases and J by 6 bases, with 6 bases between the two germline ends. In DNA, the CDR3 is TGTGCCAGCAGCTTAGCACTCGTTAATTCACCCCTCCACTTT. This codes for CASSLALVNSPLHF.

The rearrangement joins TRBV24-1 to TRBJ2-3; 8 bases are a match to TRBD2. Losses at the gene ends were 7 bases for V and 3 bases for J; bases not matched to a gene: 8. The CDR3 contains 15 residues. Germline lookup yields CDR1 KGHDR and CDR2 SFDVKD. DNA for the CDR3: TGTGCCACCAGCGCCGGGACTAGGGGAACAGATACGCAGTATTTT. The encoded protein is CATSAGTRGTDTQYF.